A single sample is the source of the 8 T cell receptor beta chains below, sequenced in a study of technical replicates of blood from several donors. Generated by immunoSEQ multiplex PCR, the TCRdb table keeps only in-frame clones and is missing some. The sample contains about 94,000 clones, approximately 95% of which appear only once. Source material: T cells isolated from PBMCs. These receptors were taken from a human donor in good health.

The chain recombines TRBV13 with TRBJ2-1, with 12 positions matching TRBD2. Germline CDR1 PRHDT, CDR2 FYEKMQ (reference sequence). V was pared by 5 bases and J by 6 bases, with 8 bases of the junction left unmatched. CDR3 size: 16 residues. In DNA, the CDR3 is TGTGCCAGCAGCCAAAGGACTAGCGGGGAAGTCAATGAGCAGTTCTTC. Translating gives CASSQRTSGEVNEQFF.

This clone occurred once. The chain joins TRBV6-6 to TRBJ1-1; D unclear. Trimming took 6 bases from V and 4 from J, leaving 12 bases between them. The germline V gene has CDR1 MNHNY and CDR2 SVGAGI (reference sequence). CDR3 size: 13 residues. The CDR3 bases are TGTGCCAGCAGCCTCCGCGAGGTCACTGAAGCTTTCTTT. Its translation: CASSLREVTEAFF.

This clone was counted once. The chain combines TRBV30 with TRBJ1-5, with 7 nucleotides matching TRBD1. The CDR3 totals 16 residues. Trimming at V came to 3 bases and at J to 4 bases, leaving 12 bases not matched to a gene. The germline gives CDR1 GTSNPN, CDR2 SVGIG (reference sequence). The DNA for the CDR3 is TGTGCCTGGAGAGCTCCCGGGACAGCAATAAATCAGCCCCAGCATTTT. Translating it yields CAWRAPGTAINQPQHF.

This clone was recorded once. The genes are TRBV5-1 and TRBJ1-1, with D perhaps matching TRBD1 (5 bases). The CDR3 loop spans 14 amino acids. Germline assignment: CDR1 SGHRS and CDR2 YFSETQ. The V end lost 4 bases, the J end lost 4 bases, and 14 bases lay between the germline ends. CDR3 in DNA: TGCGCCAGCAGCCCTTCAGGGTTGAGCACTGAAGCTTTCTTT. Protein: CASSPSGLSTEAFF.

The gene calls are TRBV19 and TRBJ1-2; TRBD1 matches 8 bases. Germline loops: CDR1 LNHDA, CDR2 SQIVND (reference sequence). The CDR3 runs 13 residues. The ends lost 4 bases at V and 7 bases at J; junction bases unmatched: 5. CDR3 region: CASSTGQGRGYTF. CDR3 bases: TGTGCCAGTAGTACCGGACAGGGCCGTGGCTACACCTTC.

A word on this clone: This same CDR3 is encoded by further DNA sequences in the sample. V is TRBV10-1 and J is TRBJ2-1; 7 positions agree with TRBD2. V shed 2 bases and J 5 bases; nucleotides not matched to a gene: 6. This CDR3 contains 15 residues. The germline CDR1 and CDR2 sequences are WNHNN and SYGVQD (reference sequence). The CDR3: CASSEGPTSNNEQFF. The CDR3 DNA reads TGCGCCAGCAGTGAGGGACCGACTAGCAACAATGAGCAGTTCTTC.

V and J are TRBV11-3 and TRBJ2-3; perhaps TRBD2 as D (5 bases). V lost 3 bases and J lost 4, with 11 bases in between. Germline V gene data show CDR1 as SGHNT and CDR2 as YENEEA. The CDR3 has 14 residues. The CDR3 sequence: CASSLSAGADTQYF. Here the CDR3 DNA reads TGTGCCAGCAGCTTGAGCGCGGGCGCAGATACGCAGTATTTT.

V and J are TRBV28 and TRBJ1-1, with D hard to call. V was trimmed by 2 bases and J by 3 bases, leaving 4 bases between them. Germline V CDR1 and CDR2: MDHEN, SYDVKM. The CDR3 runs to 12 residues. CDR3 coding DNA: TGTGCCAGCAGTTTAGAGCACACTGAAGCTTTCTTT. Translating it yields CASSLEHTEAFF.